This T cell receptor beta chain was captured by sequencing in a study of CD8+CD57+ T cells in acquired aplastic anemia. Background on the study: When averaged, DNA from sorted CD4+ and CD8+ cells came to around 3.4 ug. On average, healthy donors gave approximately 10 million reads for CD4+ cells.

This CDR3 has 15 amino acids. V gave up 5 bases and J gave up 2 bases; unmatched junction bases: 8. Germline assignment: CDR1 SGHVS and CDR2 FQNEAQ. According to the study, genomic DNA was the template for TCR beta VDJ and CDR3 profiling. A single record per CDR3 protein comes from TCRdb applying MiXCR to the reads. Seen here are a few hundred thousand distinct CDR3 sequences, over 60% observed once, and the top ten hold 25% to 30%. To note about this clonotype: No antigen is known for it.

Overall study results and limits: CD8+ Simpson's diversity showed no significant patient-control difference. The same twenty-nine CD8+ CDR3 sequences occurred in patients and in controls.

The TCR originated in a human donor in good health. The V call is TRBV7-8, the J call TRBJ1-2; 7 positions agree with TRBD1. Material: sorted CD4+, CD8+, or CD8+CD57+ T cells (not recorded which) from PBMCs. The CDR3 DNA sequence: TGTGCCAGCAGCCAGCGGACAGGAGGGAACTATGGCTACACCTTC. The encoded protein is CASSQRTGGNYGYTF.